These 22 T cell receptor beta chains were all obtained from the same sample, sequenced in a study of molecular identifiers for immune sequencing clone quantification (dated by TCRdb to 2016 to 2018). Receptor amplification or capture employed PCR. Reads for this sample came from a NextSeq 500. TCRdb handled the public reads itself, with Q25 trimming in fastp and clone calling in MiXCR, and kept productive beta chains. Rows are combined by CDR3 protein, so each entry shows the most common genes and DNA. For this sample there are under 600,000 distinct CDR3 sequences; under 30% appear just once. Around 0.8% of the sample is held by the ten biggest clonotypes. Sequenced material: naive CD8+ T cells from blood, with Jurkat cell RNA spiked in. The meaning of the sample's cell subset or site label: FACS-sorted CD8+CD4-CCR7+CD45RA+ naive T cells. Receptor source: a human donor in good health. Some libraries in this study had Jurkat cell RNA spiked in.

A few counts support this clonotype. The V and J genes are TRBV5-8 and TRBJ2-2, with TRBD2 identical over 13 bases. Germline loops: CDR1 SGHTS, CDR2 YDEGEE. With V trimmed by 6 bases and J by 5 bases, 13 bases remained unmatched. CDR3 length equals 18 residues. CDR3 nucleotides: TGTGCCAGCATCCTGCGCCCCGGGACTAGCGGGACGACCGGGGAGCTGTTTTTT. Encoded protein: CASILRPGTSGTTGELFF.

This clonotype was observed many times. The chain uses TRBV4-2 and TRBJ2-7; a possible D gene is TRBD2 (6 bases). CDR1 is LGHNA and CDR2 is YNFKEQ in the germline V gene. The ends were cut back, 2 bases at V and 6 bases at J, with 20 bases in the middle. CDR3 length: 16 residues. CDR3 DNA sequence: TGTGCCAGCAGCCAATATTACGGCGGGGCCCAGAGCGAGCAGTACTTC. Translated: CASSQYYGGAQSEQYF.

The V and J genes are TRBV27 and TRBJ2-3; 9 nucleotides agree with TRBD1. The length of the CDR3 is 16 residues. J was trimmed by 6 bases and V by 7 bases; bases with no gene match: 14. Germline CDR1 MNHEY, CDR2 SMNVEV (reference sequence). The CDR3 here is CASTNLHRGRYDTQYF. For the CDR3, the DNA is TGTGCCAGCACCAATTTACACAGGGGGCGGTATGATACGCAGTATTTT.

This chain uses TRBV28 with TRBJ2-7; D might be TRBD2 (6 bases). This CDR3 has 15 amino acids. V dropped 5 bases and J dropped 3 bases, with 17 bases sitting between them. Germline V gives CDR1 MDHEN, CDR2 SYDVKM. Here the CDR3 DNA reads TGTGCCAGCAGTACCCGATCCTGGACTAACTACGAGCAGTACTTC. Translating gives CASSTRSWTNYEQYF.

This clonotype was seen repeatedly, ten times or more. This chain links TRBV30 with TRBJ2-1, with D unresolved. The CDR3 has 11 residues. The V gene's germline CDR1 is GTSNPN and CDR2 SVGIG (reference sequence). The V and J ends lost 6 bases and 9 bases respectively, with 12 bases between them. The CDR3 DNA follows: TGTGCCTGCCCCCGAGGCGGTGAGCAGTTCTTC. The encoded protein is CACPRGGEQFF.

In nucleotides, the CDR3 is TGTGCCAGTAGTATGGCAGGGATCCACGAGCAGTACTTC. Its protein is CASSMAGIHEQYF. The rearrangement joins TRBV19 to TRBJ2-7; TRBD1 might be the D (5 bases). With 3 bases removed from V and 5 bases from J, the gap between germline ends came to 11 bases. The CDR3 sequence is 13 residues long. Germline V gene data show CDR1 as LNHDA and CDR2 as SQIVND (reference sequence). Full variable domain (remainder filled in from reference TRBV19 and TRBJ2-7): DGGITQSPKYLFRKEGQNVTLSCEQNLNHDAMYWYRQDPGQGLRLIYYSQIVNDFQKGDIAEGYSVSREKKESFPLTVTSAQKNPTAFYLCASSMAGIHEQYFGPGTRLTVT.

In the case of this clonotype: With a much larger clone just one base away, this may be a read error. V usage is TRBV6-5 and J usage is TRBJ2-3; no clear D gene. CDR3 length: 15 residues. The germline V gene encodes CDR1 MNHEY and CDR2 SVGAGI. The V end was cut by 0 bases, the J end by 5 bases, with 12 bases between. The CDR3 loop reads CASSYSSMNKDTQYF. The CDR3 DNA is TGTGCCAGCAGTTACTCGAGTATGAACAAAGATACGCAGTATTTT.

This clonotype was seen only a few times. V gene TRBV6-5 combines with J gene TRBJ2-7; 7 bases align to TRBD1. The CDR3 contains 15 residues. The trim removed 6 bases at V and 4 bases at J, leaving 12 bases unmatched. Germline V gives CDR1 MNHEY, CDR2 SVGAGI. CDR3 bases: TGTGCCAGCAGCCAAAGAAGGACAGGTTTGTACGAGCAGTACTTC. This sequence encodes CASSQRRTGLYEQYF.

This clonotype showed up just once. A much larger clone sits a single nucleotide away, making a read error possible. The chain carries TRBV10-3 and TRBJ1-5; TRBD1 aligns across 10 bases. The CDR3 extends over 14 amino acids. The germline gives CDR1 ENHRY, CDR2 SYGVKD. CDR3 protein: CDISEKGDRGPQHF. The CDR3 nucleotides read TGTGACATCAGTGAGAAAGGGGACAGGGGGCCCCAGCATTTT.

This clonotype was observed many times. CDR3: CASSLDRLSFTDTQYF. As DNA, the CDR3 is TGCGCCAGCAGCCTGGACAGACTATCCTTCACAGATACGCAGTATTTT. The V gene is TRBV4-3, the J gene TRBJ2-3; possible D gene TRBD1, 6 bases. The CDR3 has 16 amino acids. V was cut by 4 bases and J by 2 bases, with 16 bases left in between. CDR1 is LGHNA and CDR2 is YSLEER in the germline V gene.

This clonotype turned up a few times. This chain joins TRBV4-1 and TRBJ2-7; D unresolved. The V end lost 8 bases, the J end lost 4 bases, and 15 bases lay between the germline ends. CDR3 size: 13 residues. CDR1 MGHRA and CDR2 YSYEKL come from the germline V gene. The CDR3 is CASGYDMEYEQYF. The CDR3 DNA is TGCGCCAGCGGATACGACATGGAGTACGAGCAGTACTTC.

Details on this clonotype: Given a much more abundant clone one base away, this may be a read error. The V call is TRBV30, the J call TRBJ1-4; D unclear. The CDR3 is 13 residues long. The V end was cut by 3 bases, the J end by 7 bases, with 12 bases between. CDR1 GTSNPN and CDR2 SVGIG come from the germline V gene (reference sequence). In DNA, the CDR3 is TGTGCCTGGAGCCCCGACCGAGCTGAAAAACTGTTTTTT. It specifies CAWSPDRAEKLFF.

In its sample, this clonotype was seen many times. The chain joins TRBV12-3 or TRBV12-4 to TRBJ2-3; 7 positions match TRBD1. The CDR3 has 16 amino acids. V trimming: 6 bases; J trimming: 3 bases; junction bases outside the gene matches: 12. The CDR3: CASSPPEGGETDTQYF. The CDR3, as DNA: TGTGCCAGCAGCCCTCCCGAAGGGGGCGAAACAGATACGCAGTATTTT.

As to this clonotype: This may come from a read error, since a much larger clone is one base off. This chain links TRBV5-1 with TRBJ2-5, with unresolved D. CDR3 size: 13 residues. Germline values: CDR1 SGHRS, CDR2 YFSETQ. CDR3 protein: CAGSLEAWETQYF. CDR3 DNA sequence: TGCGCCGGCAGCTTGGAAGCGTGGGAGACCCAGTACTTC.

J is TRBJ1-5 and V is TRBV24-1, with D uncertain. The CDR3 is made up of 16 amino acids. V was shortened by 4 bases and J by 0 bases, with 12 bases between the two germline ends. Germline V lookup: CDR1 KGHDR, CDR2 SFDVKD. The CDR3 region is CATSESSPYSNQPQHF. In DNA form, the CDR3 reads TGTGCCACCAGTGAATCAAGTCCATATAGCAATCAGCCCCAGCATTTT.

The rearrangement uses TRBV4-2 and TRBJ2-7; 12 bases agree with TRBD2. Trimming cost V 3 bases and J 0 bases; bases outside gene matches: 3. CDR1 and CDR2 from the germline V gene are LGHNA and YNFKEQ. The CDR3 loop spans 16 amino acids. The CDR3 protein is CASSHVTSGSSYEQYF. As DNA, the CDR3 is TGTGCCAGCAGCCACGTGACTAGCGGGAGCTCCTACGAGCAGTACTTC.

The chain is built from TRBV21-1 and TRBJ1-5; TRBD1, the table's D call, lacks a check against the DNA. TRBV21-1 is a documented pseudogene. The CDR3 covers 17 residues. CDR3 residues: CASSKGTGARRGQPQHF. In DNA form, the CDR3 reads TGTGCCAGCAGCAAAGGGACAGGGGCCCGTCGGGGTCAGCCCCAGCATTTT.

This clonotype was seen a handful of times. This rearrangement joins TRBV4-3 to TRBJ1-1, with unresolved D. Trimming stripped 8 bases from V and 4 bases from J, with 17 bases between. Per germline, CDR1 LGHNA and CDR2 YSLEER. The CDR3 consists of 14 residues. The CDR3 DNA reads TGCGCCAGCTCTTCTATGGCAGGAAGCACTGAAGCTTTCTTT. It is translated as CASSSMAGSTEAFF.

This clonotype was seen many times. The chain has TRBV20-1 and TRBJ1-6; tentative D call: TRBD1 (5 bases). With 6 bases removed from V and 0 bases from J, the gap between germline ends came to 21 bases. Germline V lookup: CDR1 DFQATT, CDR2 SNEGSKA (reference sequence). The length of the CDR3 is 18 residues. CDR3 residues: CSARWDSHVGSYNSPLHF. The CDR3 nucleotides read TGCAGTGCCCGATGGGACTCCCACGTCGGCTCCTATAATTCACCCCTCCACTTT.

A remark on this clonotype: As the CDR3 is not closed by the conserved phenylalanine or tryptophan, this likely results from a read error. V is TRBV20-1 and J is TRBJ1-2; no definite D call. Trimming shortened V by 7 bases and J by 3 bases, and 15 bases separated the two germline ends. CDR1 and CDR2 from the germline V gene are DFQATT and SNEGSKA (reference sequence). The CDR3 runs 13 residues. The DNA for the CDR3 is TGCAGTGTAAGAGGAGTCTCAGACTATGGCTACACCCTC. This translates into CSVRGVSDYGYTL.

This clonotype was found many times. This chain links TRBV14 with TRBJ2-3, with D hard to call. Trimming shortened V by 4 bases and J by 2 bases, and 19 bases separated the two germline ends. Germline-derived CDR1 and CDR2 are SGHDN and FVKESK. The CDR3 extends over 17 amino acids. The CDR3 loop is CASSPFGEIDFTDTQYF. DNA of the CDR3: TGTGCCAGCAGCCCTTTTGGAGAGATCGATTTCACAGATACGCAGTATTTT. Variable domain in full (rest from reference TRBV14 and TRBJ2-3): EAGVTQFPSHSVIEKGQTVTLRCDPISGHDNLYWYRRVMGKEIKFLLHFVKESKQDESGMPNNRFLAERTGGTYSTLKVQPAELEDSGVYFCASSPFGEIDFTDTQYFGPGTRLTVL.

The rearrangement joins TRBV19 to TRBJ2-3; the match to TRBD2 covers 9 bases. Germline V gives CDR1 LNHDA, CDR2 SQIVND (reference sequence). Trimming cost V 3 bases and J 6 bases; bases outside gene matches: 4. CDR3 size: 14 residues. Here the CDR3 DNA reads TGTGCCAGTAGTATGGCGGGGGGGATGGATACGCAGTATTTT. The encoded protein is CASSMAGGMDTQYF.